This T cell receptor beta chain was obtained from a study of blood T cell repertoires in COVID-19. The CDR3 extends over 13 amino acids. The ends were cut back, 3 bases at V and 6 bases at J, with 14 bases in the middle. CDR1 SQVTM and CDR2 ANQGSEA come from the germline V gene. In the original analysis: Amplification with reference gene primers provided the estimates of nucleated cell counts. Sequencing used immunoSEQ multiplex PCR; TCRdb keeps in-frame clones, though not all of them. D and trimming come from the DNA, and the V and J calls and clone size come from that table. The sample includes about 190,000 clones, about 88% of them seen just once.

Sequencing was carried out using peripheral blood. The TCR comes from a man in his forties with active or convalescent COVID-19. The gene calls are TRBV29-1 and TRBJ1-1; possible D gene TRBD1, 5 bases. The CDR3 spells CSVDSGAKPEAFF. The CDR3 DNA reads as TGCAGCGTTGATAGCGGGGCCAAACCTGAAGCTTTCTTT.